Presented here are 30 T cell receptor beta chains from one specimen sequenced in a study of blood T cell repertoires in COVID-19. The data were produced by immunoSEQ multiplex PCR, yet TCRdb's version contains in-frame clones alone and is incomplete. The data show under 300,000 clones, about four fifths seen once. The sequenced sample consisted of peripheral blood. Receptors were obtained from an elderly woman with acute or convalescent COVID-19.

The chain links TRBV4-1 to TRBJ1-4; 9 bases line up with TRBD1. After removal of 3 bases from V and 8 bases from J, the junction contained 10 bases not matched to a gene. Germline CDR1 and CDR2: MGHRA and YSYEKL. This CDR3 region has 16 residues. CDR3 in amino acids: CASSQERDRVGEKLFF. CDR3 in DNA: TGCGCCAGCAGCCAGGAGCGGGACAGGGTAGGGGAAAAACTGTTTTTT.

The chain links TRBV28 to TRBJ1-4; D is uncertain. CDR1 and CDR2 (germline): MDHEN, SYDVKM. CDR3 length: 14 residues. Trimming cost V 6 bases and J 4 bases, with 12 bases left between them. The CDR3 sequence: CASSYSIGNEKLFF. For the CDR3, the DNA is TGTGCCAGCAGCTATAGCATTGGTAATGAAAAACTGTTTTTT.

This clone was seen a few times. V usage is TRBV5-6 and J usage is TRBJ2-1; TRBD2 is a possible D gene (5 bases). Germline values: CDR1 SGHDT, CDR2 YYEEEE. The CDR3 is 16 amino acids. The germline V and J ends were trimmed by 1 base and 4 bases, with 15 bases remaining between them. The CDR3 region is CASSLNLGWRYNEQFF. CDR3 bases: TGTGCCAGCAGCTTGAATCTGGGTTGGAGGTACAATGAGCAGTTCTTC.

The chain employs TRBV10-3 and TRBJ1-6; 10 bases align to TRBD1. Germline V gives CDR1 ENHRY, CDR2 SYGVKD. V was pared by 11 bases and J by 5 bases, with 3 bases of the junction left unmatched. CDR3 length equals 13 residues. The CDR3 DNA follows: TGTGCCTTAGGACAGGGGGATAATTCACCCCTCCACTTT. Residues: CALGQGDNSPLHF.

The chain links TRBV7-3 to TRBJ2-1, with 10 bases aligning to TRBD2. With 3 bases clipped from V and 9 bases from J, the junction kept 2 bases outside the gene matches. CDR3 length: 13 residues. Germline V gives CDR1 SGHTA, CDR2 FQGTGA. This chain's CDR3 is CASSLASGGEQFF. In DNA, the CDR3 is TGTGCCAGCAGCTTGGCTAGCGGGGGTGAGCAGTTCTTC.

The J gene is TRBJ2-2, the V gene TRBV30, with 7 bases matching TRBD2. CDR1 and CDR2 (germline): GTSNPN, SVGIG (reference sequence). The CDR3 totals 13 residues. The ends lost 3 bases at V and 6 bases at J; junction bases unmatched: 4. Here the CDR3 reads CAWSATSAGELFF. For the CDR3, the DNA is TGTGCCTGGAGCGCAACTAGCGCCGGGGAGCTGTTTTTT.

A few counts support this clone. This chain joins TRBV2 and TRBJ2-1; the D gene is possibly TRBD1 (5 bases). V was cut by 10 bases and J by 9 bases, with 19 bases left in between. The CDR3 totals 13 residues. CDR1 SNHLY and CDR2 FYNNEI come from the germline V gene. The CDR3 bases are TGTGCCAACACGGCGGTAGGGGATGGTGAGCAGTTCTTC. Its protein product is CANTAVGDGEQFF.

This chain joins TRBV3-1 (or the pseudogene TRBV3-2) and TRBJ2-3; 11 bases match TRBD2. The junction had 3 bases not matched to a gene; V was cut back by 4 bases and J by 0 bases. Germline CDR1 reads LGHDT; CDR2 reads YNNKEL (reference sequence). This CDR3 has 16 residues. The CDR3, as DNA: TGTGCCAGCAGCCTCCGACTAGCGGGGAGCACAGATACGCAGTATTTT. Translating gives CASSLRLAGSTDTQYF.

The chain recombines TRBV5-1 with TRBJ1-6, with 9 bases matching TRBD1. Germline CDR1 SGHRS, CDR2 YFSETQ. The CDR3 consists of 17 residues. Trimming cost V 4 bases and J 8 bases; bases outside gene matches: 13. The CDR3 bases are TGCGCCAGCAGCCAACGACCGGGACAGGGAGCCGATTCACCCCTCCACTTT. Protein product: CASSQRPGQGADSPLHF.

This clone was picked up a small number of times. The rearrangement joins TRBV2 to TRBJ1-6; no definite D call. The V and J ends lost 5 bases and 6 bases respectively, with 8 bases between them. The CDR3 loop spans 13 amino acids. The V gene's germline CDR1 is SNHLY and CDR2 FYNNEI. In nucleotides, the CDR3 is TGTGCCAGCAGTCCTAGTCGTAATTCACCCCTCCACTTT. Its protein is CASSPSRNSPLHF.

This chain links TRBV2 with TRBJ2-3, with D tentatively TRBD1 (6 bases). The CDR3 runs to 13 residues. From germline, CDR1 is SNHLY and CDR2 FYNNEI. V was pared by 7 bases and J by 5 bases, with 13 bases between. CDR3 DNA sequence: TGTGCCAGCACTGGACAGCAGGGAGATACGCAGTATTTT. Protein sequence: CASTGQQGDTQYF.

V gene TRBV12-3 or TRBV12-4 combines with J gene TRBJ2-1, with TRBD1 identical over 10 bases. The CDR3 contains 12 residues. V shed 1 base, J shed 15 bases, and the junction held 3 bases outside the gene matches. CDR3 coding DNA: TGTGCCAGCAGTTTAGGACAGGGGGCGGCGTTCTTC. Translating it yields CASSLGQGAAFF.

By share of the sample, this clone is medium-sized. The chain combines TRBV7-9 with TRBJ1-5; D unclear. Germline V gene data show CDR1 as SEHNR and CDR2 as FQNEAQ (reference sequence). Trimming took 1 base from V and 2 from J, leaving 9 bases between them. This CDR3 spans 15 amino acids. The CDR3 DNA is TGTGCCAGCAGCTTAGGGACTCCGGGCAATCAGCCCCAGCATTTT. Translation: CASSLGTPGNQPQHF.

The chain carries TRBV12-5 and TRBJ1-4; D remains ambiguous. V was clipped by 1 base and J by 4 bases, with 4 bases between them. Germline V gene lookup returns CDR1 LGHNT and CDR2 FRNRAP. The CDR3 consists of 13 residues. The CDR3 DNA follows: TGTGCTAGTGGTTTGGCCCATAATGAAAAACTGTTTTTT. Amino acids: CASGLAHNEKLFF.

The chain couples TRBV5-1 to TRBJ1-4; TRBD1 matches at 10 bases. Trimming took 4 bases from V and 3 from J; bases not matched to a gene: 6. The CDR3 runs to 16 residues. Germline V gene data show CDR1 as SGHRS and CDR2 as YFSETQ. The CDR3 loop reads CASSRDRGWANEKLFF. The CDR3 region has the DNA TGCGCCAGCAGCCGGGACAGGGGATGGGCTAATGAAAAACTGTTTTTT.

The chain uses TRBV28 and TRBJ1-4, with 11 nucleotides matching TRBD1. The germline gives CDR1 MDHEN, CDR2 SYDVKM. The V segment lost 6 bases and the J segment 8 bases; nucleotides outside the gene matches: 14. This CDR3 has 17 amino acids. The CDR3 region has the DNA TGTGCCAGCAGCCCCAGCGGACAGGGGGCTTGGAGAGAAAAACTGTTTTTT. Protein product: CASSPSGQGAWREKLFF. The full variable domain, rest sourced from reference TRBV28 and TRBJ1-4, is DVKVTQSSRYLVKRTGEKVFLECVQDMDHENMFWYRQDPGLGLRLIYFSYDVKMKEKGDIPEGYSVSREKKERFSLILESASTNQTSMYLCASSPSGQGAWREKLFFGSGTQLSVL.

The chain couples TRBV11-2 to TRBJ1-2, with D possibly matching TRBD1 (6 bases). Germline CDR1 and CDR2: SGHAT and FQNNGV. The V end was cut by 4 bases, the J end by 4 bases, with 19 bases between. The length of the CDR3 is 16 residues. The DNA for the CDR3 is TGTGCCAGCAGCTCACCCAGGGGCGGGGGGAGCTATGGCTACACCTTC. It is translated as CASSSPRGGGSYGYTF. The full variable domain, with the rest looked up from reference TRBV11-2 and TRBJ1-2, is EAGVAQSPRYKIIEKRQSVAFWCNPISGHATLYWYQQILGQGPKLLIQFQNNGVVDDSQLPKDRFSAERLKGVDSTLKIQPAKLEDSAVYLCASSSPRGGGSYGYTFGSGTRLTVV.

The gene calls are TRBV7-3 and TRBJ2-7; TRBD1 matches at 7 bases. The CDR3 runs to 14 residues. After removal of 5 bases from V and 2 bases from J, the junction contained 6 bases not matched to a gene. Germline V gene sequence: CDR1 SGHTA, CDR2 FQGTGA. In DNA form, the CDR3 reads TGTGCCAGCAGCATCAGACAGGGTCCCTACGAGCAGTACTTC. This sequence encodes CASSIRQGPYEQYF.

The table lists this clone with a count of one. The chain carries TRBV6-5 and TRBJ1-5; 7 bases map to TRBD1. With V trimmed by 8 bases and J by 5 bases, 6 bases remained unmatched. This CDR3 comprises 13 residues. Looked up from germline, CDR1 is MNHEY and CDR2 is SVGAGI. CDR3 nucleotide sequence: TGTGCCAGCGGACAGGCGATCTATCAGCCCCAGCATTTT. It encodes CASGQAIYQPQHF.

The chain couples TRBV7-8 to TRBJ1-1, with D maybe TRBD1 (5 bases). Germline loops: CDR1 SGHVS, CDR2 FQNEAQ. The V and J ends lost 5 bases and 1 base respectively, with 8 bases between them. The CDR3 length is 13 residues. The CDR3 bases are TGTGCCAGCAGCGCAACAGGGAACACTGAAGCTTTCTTT. It translates to CASSATGNTEAFF. The full variable domain, its missing parts supplied by reference TRBV7-8 and TRBJ1-1, is GAGVSQSPRYKVAKRGQDVALRCDPISGHVSLFWYQQALGQGPEFLTYFQNEAQLDKSGLPSDRFFAERPEGSVSTLKIQRTQQEDSAVYLCASSATGNTEAFFGQGTRLTVV.

V usage is TRBV27 and J usage is TRBJ2-1; D remains ambiguous. CDR1 is MNHEY, CDR2 SMNVEV, per germline (reference sequence). The CDR3 is 14 amino acids. V was pared by 2 bases and J by 6 bases, with 11 bases between. The CDR3 nucleotides are TGTGCCAGCAGTTTAATCCCTGAGGTCAATGAGCAGTTCTTC. It encodes CASSLIPEVNEQFF.

The rearrangement links TRBV2 to TRBJ2-2; no definite D call. Germline CDR1 and CDR2: SNHLY and FYNNEI. V lost 7 bases and J lost 0, with 9 bases in between. The CDR3 runs to 14 residues. The CDR3 DNA reads as TGTGCCAGCAAAGGAGTTGCGAACACCGGGGAGCTGTTTTTT. It translates to CASKGVANTGELFF.

This clone turned up a few times. The chain couples TRBV2 to TRBJ1-3; D call uncertain. This CDR3 comprises 11 residues. Between the trimmed V and J ends, which lost 8 bases and 3 bases, there was a span of 5 bases. Germline assignment: CDR1 SNHLY and CDR2 FYNNEI. CDR3 region: CASRRGNTIYF. DNA for the CDR3: TGTGCCAGCCGTCGTGGAAACACCATATATTTT. Supplemented by reference TRBV2 and TRBJ1-3, the full variable domain reads EPEVTQTPSHQVTQMGQEVILRCVPISNHLYFYWYRQILGQKVEFLVSFYNNEISEKSEIFDDQFSVERPDGSNFTLKIRSTKLEDSAMYFCASRRGNTIYFGEGSWLTVV.

The rearrangement uses TRBV2 and TRBJ1-1; D not resolved. From germline, CDR1 is SNHLY and CDR2 FYNNEI. This CDR3 region has 13 residues. As DNA, the CDR3 is TGTGCTACCCGGCTGGAGGGCGGGACTGAAGCTTTCTTT. It specifies CATRLEGGTEAFF.

The rearrangement joins TRBV4-2 to TRBJ2-7, with TRBD2 identical over 12 bases. Germline CDR1 and CDR2: LGHNA and YNFKEQ. The CDR3 runs to 18 residues. V gave up 0 bases and J gave up 2 bases; unmatched junction bases: 8. CDR3 residues: CASSQDSPASGGAYEQYF. The CDR3 coding sequence is TGTGCCAGCAGCCAAGATTCCCCGGCTAGCGGGGGGGCCTACGAGCAGTACTTC.

The rearrangement joins TRBV4-1 to TRBJ1-6; maybe TRBD1 (5 bases). Germline V gene sequence: CDR1 MGHRA, CDR2 YSYEKL. The CDR3 contains 15 residues. V shed 0 bases and J shed 7 bases, with 10 bases lying between them. The CDR3 sequence is CASSQDRARNSPLHF. The CDR3 region has the DNA TGCGCCAGCAGCCAAGACAGGGCGAGGAATTCACCCCTCCACTTT.

The V call is TRBV12-5, the J call TRBJ2-3; D may be TRBD2 (6 bases). V dropped 3 bases and J dropped 3 bases, with 10 bases sitting between them. This CDR3 region has 14 residues. From germline, CDR1 is LGHNT and CDR2 FRNRAP. The CDR3 is CASGFGGGTDTQYF. CDR3 in DNA: TGTGCTAGTGGTTTCGGGGGTGGGACAGATACGCAGTATTTT.

The gene calls are TRBV28 and TRBJ2-7; TRBD1 agrees at 9 bases. V lost 7 bases and J lost 5; bases outside the gene matches: 12. Germline-derived CDR1 and CDR2 are MDHEN and SYDVKM. The CDR3 contains 15 residues. CDR3 protein: CASNLSGTGRNEQYF. DNA for the CDR3: TGTGCCAGCAACCTCTCGGGGACAGGGAGGAACGAGCAGTACTTC.

V is TRBV11-2 and J is TRBJ1-4, with D tentatively TRBD1 (5 bases). Germline lookup yields CDR1 SGHAT and CDR2 FQNNGV. This CDR3 has 15 residues. The V end was cut by 5 bases, the J end by 3 bases, with 13 bases between. The DNA of the CDR3 is TGTGCCAGCAGCCCCGCGGGGCTTTCTAATGAAAAACTGTTTTTT. Translated, it gives CASSPAGLSNEKLFF.

Only one count was recorded for this clone. The chain uses TRBV19 and TRBJ1-1; TRBD1 agrees at 11 bases. This CDR3 has 16 residues. The germline CDR1 and CDR2 sequences are LNHDA and SQIVND (reference sequence). J gave up 2 bases and V 4 bases, and 6 bases lay outside the gene matches. The CDR3, as DNA: TGTGCCAGTAGTACGGGGACAGGGGGTTATAACACTGAAGCTTTCTTT. This sequence encodes CASSTGTGGYNTEAFF.